This TCR beta chain is drawn from a study of human T cells and chemical hapten exposure. This clonotype was observed a few times. Within the library, unique molecular identifiers were attached to each individual cDNA molecule. TCRdb itself ran the 5' RACE reads through MiXCR, one entry per CDR3 protein. The repertoire has about 81,000 distinct CDR3 sequences, 6.5% to 8.5% of them found once; the top ten carry under 3%. Unfractionated whole blood yielded total RNA. The receptor was isolated from a male donor in good health.

CDR3 loop: CASSEAQNQPQHF. The CDR3 region has the DNA TGTGCCAGCAGTGAAGCGCAAAATCAGCCCCAGCATTTT. V gene TRBV6-1 combines with J gene TRBJ1-5; D unclear. V dropped 0 bases and J dropped 4 bases, with 4 bases sitting between them. The CDR3 consists of 13 residues. Germline CDR1 MNHNS, CDR2 SASEGT.